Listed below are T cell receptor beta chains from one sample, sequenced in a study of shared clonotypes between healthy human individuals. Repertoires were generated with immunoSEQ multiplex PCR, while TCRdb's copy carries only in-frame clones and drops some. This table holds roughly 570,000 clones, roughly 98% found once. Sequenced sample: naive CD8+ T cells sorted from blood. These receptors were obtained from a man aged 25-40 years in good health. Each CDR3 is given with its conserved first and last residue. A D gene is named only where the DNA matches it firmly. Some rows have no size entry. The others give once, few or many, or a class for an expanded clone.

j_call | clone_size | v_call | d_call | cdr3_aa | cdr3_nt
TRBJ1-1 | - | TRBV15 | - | CATSRARTIGTEAFF | TGTGCCACCAGCAGAGCTCGGACAATCGGGACTGAAGCTTTCTTT
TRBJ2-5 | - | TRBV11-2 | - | CASSLDVAYQETQYF | TGTGCCAGCAGCTTAGATGTGGCGTACCAAGAGACCCAGTACTTC
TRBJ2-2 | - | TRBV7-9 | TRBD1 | CASSLQGAGGGELFF | TGTGCCAGCAGCCTACAGGGGGCTGGTGGCGGGGAGCTGTTTTTT
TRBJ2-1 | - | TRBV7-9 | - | CASSFPARSNEQFF | TGTGCCAGCAGCTTCCCGGCTAGATCCAATGAGCAGTTCTTC
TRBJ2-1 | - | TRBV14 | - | CASSHRYNEQFF | TGTGCCAGCAGCCACAGGTACAATGAGCAGTTCTTC
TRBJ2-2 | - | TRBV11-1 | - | CASSLQDSLSGELFF | TGTGCCAGCAGCTTACAGGACAGCCTCTCCGGGGAGCTGTTTTTT
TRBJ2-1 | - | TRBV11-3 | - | CASSLGLNNEQFF | TGTGCCAGCAGCTTAGGGCTTAACAATGAGCAGTTCTTC
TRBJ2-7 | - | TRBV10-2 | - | CASSERGRGGEQYF | TGCGCCAGCAGTGAGCGGGGGCGTGGGGGCGAGCAGTACTTC
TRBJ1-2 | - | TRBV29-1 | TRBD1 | CSVLGQGSSYGYTF | TGCAGCGTTTTGGGACAGGGTTCGTCCTATGGCTACACCTTC
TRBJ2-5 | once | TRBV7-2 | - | CASSRGGTELPWGQETQYF | TGTGCCAGCAGCCGAGGGGGGACAGAACTACCATGGGGGCAAGAGACCCAGTACTTC
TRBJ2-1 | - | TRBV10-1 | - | CASSESGDSLQFF | TGCGCCAGCAGTGAGTCCGGGGATAGCCTGCAGTTCTTC
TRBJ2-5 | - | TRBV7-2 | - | CASSLVPYQETQYF | TGTGCCAGCAGCTTAGTTCCATACCAAGAGACCCAGTACTTC
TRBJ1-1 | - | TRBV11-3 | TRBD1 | CASSSPGQQAFF | TGTGCCAGCAGCTCCCCGGGACAGCAAGCTTTCTTT
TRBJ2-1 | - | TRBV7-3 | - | CASSPRLSPPHNEQFF | TGTGCCAGCAGCCCAAGACTTTCCCCACCTCACAATGAGCAGTTCTTC
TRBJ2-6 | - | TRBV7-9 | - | CASSPPNRVEANVLTF | TGTGCCAGCAGCCCTCCAAACAGGGTTGAGGCCAACGTCCTGACTTTC
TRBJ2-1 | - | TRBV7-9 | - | CASSLRGVGSSEQFF | TGTGCCAGCAGCTTAAGAGGGGTTGGCTCAAGTGAGCAGTTCTTC
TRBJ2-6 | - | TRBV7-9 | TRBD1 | CASSPPDRAGANVLTF | TGTGCCAGCAGCCCACCCGACAGGGCTGGGGCCAACGTCCTGACTTTC
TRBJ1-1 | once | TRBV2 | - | CARPSDIAGTIGEAFF | TGTGCCAGACCGTCAGATATAGCCGGGACGATTGGTGAAGCTTTCTTT